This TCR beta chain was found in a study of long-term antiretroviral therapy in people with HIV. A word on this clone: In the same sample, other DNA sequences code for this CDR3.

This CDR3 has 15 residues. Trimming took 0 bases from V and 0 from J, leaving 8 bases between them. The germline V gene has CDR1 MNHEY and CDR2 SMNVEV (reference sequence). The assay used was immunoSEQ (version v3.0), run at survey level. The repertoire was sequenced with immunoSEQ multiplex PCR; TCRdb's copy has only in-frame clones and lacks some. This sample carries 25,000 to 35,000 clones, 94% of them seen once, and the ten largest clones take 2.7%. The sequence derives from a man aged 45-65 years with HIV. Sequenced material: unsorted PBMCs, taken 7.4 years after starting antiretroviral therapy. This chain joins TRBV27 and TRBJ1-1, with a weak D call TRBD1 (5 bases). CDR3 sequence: CASSLSRGLNTEAFF. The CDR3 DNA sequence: TGTGCCAGCAGTTTATCGAGGGGTTTGAACACTGAAGCTTTCTTT.